A single sample is the source of the 27 T cell receptor beta chains below, sequenced in a study of T cells in localized non-small cell lung cancer. The table came from immunoSEQ multiplex PCR; TCRdb's copy has only in-frame clones and leaves some out. Here the sample spans over 6,000 clones, about 15% being singletons. The sequenced sample was normal lung tissue next to the tumor, obtained before any cancer treatment. The receptors derive from a male donor older than 55 with stage II squamous cell lung carcinoma.

This clone was found a few times. This chain connects TRBV18 to TRBJ2-5; TRBD1 or TRBD2 may be the D gene (6 bases each). V dropped 6 bases and J dropped 5 bases, with 19 bases sitting between them. This CDR3 spans 15 amino acids. Germline values: CDR1 KGHSH, CDR2 LQKENI. For the CDR3, the DNA is TGTGCCAGCTCCCCTCTCCTACTGGGGGGCGAGACCCAGTACTTC. It is translated as CASSPLLLGGETQYF.

This chain's CDR3 is CASSIQADYGYTF. The DNA of the CDR3 is TGTGCCAGTAGTATACAGGCGGACTATGGCTACACCTTC. The rearrangement joins TRBV19 to TRBJ1-2; no definite D call. The CDR3 totals 13 residues. CDR1 and CDR2 (germline): LNHDA, SQIVND (reference sequence). Trimming cost V 2 bases and J 3 bases, with 7 bases left between them.

As DNA, the CDR3 is TGCGCCAGCAGTGAGAGTCAGTATCAGCATGAGCAGTTCTTC. Amino acids: CASSESQYQHEQFF. V usage is TRBV10-2 and J usage is TRBJ2-1; D unresolved. CDR3 size: 14 residues. V lost 2 bases and J lost 8, with 13 bases in between. Germline-derived CDR1 and CDR2 are WSHSY and SAAADI.

This chain connects TRBV4-1 to TRBJ2-3; unclear D gene. Germline V gene sequence: CDR1 MGHRA, CDR2 YSYEKL. V lost 0 bases and J 3 bases, leaving 1 base between the germline ends. This CDR3 has 12 residues. This CDR3 is CASSQDTDTQYF. CDR3 coding DNA: TGCGCCAGCAGCCAAGATACAGATACGCAGTATTTT.

V gene TRBV25-1 combines with J gene TRBJ2-5; D tentatively reads TRBD1 or TRBD2 (5 bases each). With 5 bases removed from V and 4 bases from J, the gap between germline ends came to 20 bases. The CDR3 covers 16 residues. Germline V CDR1 and CDR2: MGHDK, SYGVNS. The CDR3 loop is CASSPGWQGEGETQYF. The CDR3 DNA reads as TGTGCCAGCAGTCCTGGGTGGCAGGGCGAGGGAGAGACCCAGTACTTC.

This clone has only a few counts. The chain joins TRBV28 to TRBJ2-4, with 8 bases matching TRBD1. This CDR3 has 15 amino acids. Germline assignment: CDR1 MDHEN and CDR2 SYDVKM. V dropped 4 bases and J dropped 7; count of bases not matched to a gene: 9. CDR3 sequence (DNA): TGTGCCAGCAGTTCCACGGGACAGGCCGCTAACATTCAGTACTTC. This sequence encodes CASSSTGQAANIQYF.

About this clone: One junction end disagrees with the germline gene, perhaps due to a read error. This CDR3 reads CASSWTANTGELFF. CDR3 nucleotides: TGTGCTAGCAGCTGGACAGCGAACACCGGGGAGCTGTTTTTT. The chain has TRBV7-7 and TRBJ2-2; a weak D match, TRBD1 (6 bases). CDR3 size: 14 residues. Germline CDR1 and CDR2: SSHAT and FNYEAQ (reference sequence).

V is TRBV19 and J is TRBJ1-4, with 10 bases fitting TRBD1. There are 17 residues in the CDR3. The V gene end was trimmed by 6 bases and the J gene end by 3 bases; junction bases not matched to a gene: 10. Germline V CDR1 and CDR2: LNHDA, SQIVND (reference sequence). The CDR3 region has the DNA TGTGCCAGTAGGCCGGGACAGGGGCCCCCTCCTAATGAAAAACTGTTTTTT. Translated, it gives CASRPGQGPPPNEKLFF.

In its sample, this clone was seen a few times. The chain combines TRBV11-3 with TRBJ2-1; 13 bases are a match to TRBD2. The length of the CDR3 is 17 residues. Germline V gene data show CDR1 as SGHNT and CDR2 as YENEEA. After removal of 3 bases from V and 7 bases from J, the junction contained 9 bases not matched to a gene. DNA for the CDR3: TGTGCCAGCAGCTTGTCAAGACTAGCGGGAGGAGGAAATGAGCAGTTCTTC. This sequence encodes CASSLSRLAGGGNEQFF.

The chain combines TRBV11-3 with TRBJ2-6; D uncertain. Per the germline V gene, CDR1 is SGHNT and CDR2 is YENEEA. The CDR3 runs to 14 residues. V dropped 4 bases and J dropped 4 bases, with 8 bases sitting between them. This CDR3 is CASSSTVGANVLTF. CDR3 DNA: TGTGCCAGCAGCTCCACGGTGGGGGCCAACGTCCTGACTTTC.

This clone has just a few counts. The chain couples TRBV29-1 to TRBJ2-5; maybe TRBD1 (5 bases). The germline CDR1 and CDR2 sequences are SQVTM and ANQGSEA. The V gene lost 6 bases and the J gene lost 5 bases, with 13 bases spanning the gap. The CDR3 is 12 residues long. Here the CDR3 reads CSVQGTAETQYF. The CDR3 bases are TGCAGCGTCCAGGGTACCGCGGAGACCCAGTACTTC.

This chain connects TRBV11-3 to TRBJ1-2; D perhaps matches TRBD1 (5 bases). The CDR3 is made up of 15 amino acids. Trimming left V 2 bases short and J 4 bases short, with 14 bases between. CDR1 and CDR2 (germline): SGHNT, YENEEA. The CDR3 loop is CASSLREGTVYGYTF. In DNA form, the CDR3 reads TGTGCCAGCAGCTTAAGGGAGGGGACGGTCTATGGCTACACCTTC. The whole variable domain, remainder taken from reference TRBV11-3 and TRBJ1-2, is EAGVVQSPRYKIIEKKQPVAFWCNPISGHNTLYWYLQNLGQGPELLIRYENEEAVDDSQLPKDRFSAERLKGVDSTLKIQPAELGDSAVYLCASSLREGTVYGYTFGSGTRLTVV.

The V and J genes are TRBV5-1 and TRBJ2-2; 7 bases are shared with TRBD1. The CDR3 is 18 amino acids. The junction had 13 bases not matched to a gene; V was cut back by 4 bases and J by 1 base. The germline gives CDR1 SGHRS, CDR2 YFSETQ. The CDR3 nucleotides read TGCGCCAGCAGCCATCTTTCCGGGACAGAGAGGAACACCGGGGAGCTGTTTTTT. Translated, it gives CASSHLSGTERNTGELFF.

This clone was picked up a small number of times. V usage is TRBV19 and J usage is TRBJ1-2; D may be TRBD1 (5 bases). Trimming stripped 3 bases from V and 4 bases from J, with 15 bases between. Germline V gene sequence: CDR1 LNHDA, CDR2 SQIVND (reference sequence). The CDR3 totals 15 residues. CDR3 protein: CASSIVGTATYGYTF. The DNA of the CDR3 is TGTGCCAGTAGTATTGTGGGGACCGCGACCTATGGCTACACCTTC.

This clone was found a few times. The J gene is TRBJ2-1, the V gene TRBV6-8; 11 bases fit TRBD1. The length of the CDR3 is 15 residues. Germline-derived CDR1 and CDR2 are MNHGY and SAAAGT. J gave up 4 bases and V 6 bases, and 5 bases lay outside the gene matches. This CDR3 reads CASREGQGGYNEQFF. In nucleotides, the CDR3 is TGTGCCAGCAGGGAGGGACAGGGGGGATACAATGAGCAGTTCTTC.

The chain has TRBV6-8 and TRBJ1-1; possibly TRBD1 for D (5 bases). The CDR3 sequence is 15 residues long. V was pared by 3 bases and J by 5 bases, with 16 bases between. The germline V gene has CDR1 MNHGY and CDR2 SAAAGT. The CDR3 region has the DNA TGTGCCAGCAGTTATCCCCGCGGGGCCGGGACTGAAGCTTTCTTT. Protein sequence: CASSYPRGAGTEAFF.

This chain joins TRBV19 and TRBJ1-3; D not resolved. This CDR3 has 13 amino acids. Trimming cost V 5 bases and J 0 bases, with 5 bases left between them. The germline CDR1 and CDR2 sequences are LNHDA and SQIVND (reference sequence). Here the CDR3 DNA reads TGTGCCAGTAGTTCCCACTCTGGAAACACCATATATTTT. Protein sequence: CASSSHSGNTIYF.

Relative to its sample, this clone is medium-sized. This chain uses TRBV11-3 with TRBJ1-2; D is possibly TRBD1 (6 bases). Germline V CDR1 and CDR2: SGHNT, YENEEA. The CDR3 length is 14 residues. Trimming shortened V by 4 bases and J by 2 bases, and 11 bases separated the two germline ends. CDR3: CASSSSGANYGYTF. CDR3 coding DNA: TGTGCCAGCAGCTCGTCGGGGGCCAACTATGGCTACACCTTC.

The V and J genes are TRBV14 and TRBJ2-1, with D maybe TRBD2 (6 bases). V dropped 3 bases and J dropped 4 bases, with 16 bases sitting between them. This CDR3 spans 16 amino acids. CDR1 is SGHDN, CDR2 FVKESK, per germline. The CDR3 sequence: CASSHQRDLPYNEQFF. CDR3 sequence (DNA): TGTGCCAGCAGCCACCAACGGGACTTACCTTACAATGAGCAGTTCTTC.

By share, this clone counts as large (0.1 to 1%). The CDR3 DNA reads as TGTGCCAGCAGTTCCAGCGCGACCTCAGGGGGCAAAAACATTCAGTACTTC. Protein product: CASSSSATSGGKNIQYF. This chain connects TRBV28 to TRBJ2-4, with 7 bases fitting TRBD1. CDR1 and CDR2 from the germline V gene are MDHEN and SYDVKM. The junction had 12 bases not matched to a gene; V was cut back by 4 bases and J by 3 bases. The CDR3 consists of 17 residues. Filled out from reference TRBV28 and TRBJ2-4, the complete variable domain reads DVKVTQSSRYLVKRTGEKVFLECVQDMDHENMFWYRQDPGLGLRLIYFSYDVKMKEKGDIPEGYSVSREKKERFSLILESASTNQTSMYLCASSSSATSGGKNIQYFGAGTRLSVL.

This sequence joins TRBV30 and TRBJ2-3; the match to TRBD1 covers 7 bases. The CDR3 runs 14 residues. Germline values: CDR1 GTSNPN, CDR2 SVGIG (reference sequence). The junction had 7 bases not matched to a gene; V was cut back by 4 bases and J by 3 bases. The CDR3 spells CAWKARGPTDTQYF. The DNA of the CDR3 is TGTGCCTGGAAGGCGAGGGGGCCTACAGATACGCAGTATTTT.

This clone was found a few times. The V call is TRBV6-8, the J call TRBJ1-1; no clear D gene. From germline, CDR1 is MNHGY and CDR2 SAAAGT. With 5 bases removed from V and 6 bases from J, the gap between germline ends came to 16 bases. The CDR3 length is 14 residues. CDR3 in DNA: TGTGCCAGCAGTACCGCCGGGGTTGGCCCTGAAGCTTTCTTT. Residues: CASSTAGVGPEAFF.

This clone was seen only a few times. The rearrangement uses TRBV6-8 and TRBJ2-1; D not certain. V lost 5 bases and J 9 bases, leaving 14 bases between the germline ends. Germline values: CDR1 MNHGY, CDR2 SAAAGT. CDR3 length: 13 residues. In DNA form, the CDR3 reads TGTGCCAGCAGTGGAGCCCGAATAGGTGAGCAGTTCTTC. This gives the protein CASSGARIGEQFF.

This clone has only a few counts. The chain couples TRBV5-1 to TRBJ2-7; D perhaps matches TRBD2 (6 bases). The CDR3 is 14 amino acids. Trimming left V 4 bases short and J 7 bases short, with 18 bases between. Germline V gives CDR1 SGHRS, CDR2 YFSETQ. CDR3 in amino acids: CASSAGLPPEEQYF. The CDR3, as DNA: TGCGCCAGCAGCGCCGGACTACCGCCGGAGGAGCAGTACTTC.

This clone was seen a handful of times. V and J are TRBV11-3 and TRBJ2-6; D not resolved. The V and J ends lost 0 bases and 0 bases respectively, with 9 bases between them. This CDR3 is built from 17 residues. Germline loops: CDR1 SGHNT, CDR2 YENEEA. CDR3 sequence reads: CASSLEARNSGANVLTF. The CDR3 bases are TGTGCCAGCAGCTTAGAGGCCAGGAACTCTGGGGCCAACGTCCTGACTTTC.

This clone is classed as medium-sized. This sequence joins TRBV10-3 and TRBJ1-1; D ambiguous. Germline V lookup: CDR1 ENHRY, CDR2 SYGVKD. The CDR3 is 14 amino acids. V was pared by 2 bases and J by 1 base, with 8 bases between. The CDR3 reads CAISEGRQNTEAFF. In DNA form, the CDR3 reads TGTGCCATCAGTGAGGGGCGGCAGAACACTGAAGCTTTCTTT.

This clone was detected only a few times. The chain carries TRBV9 and TRBJ1-2; 11 nucleotides agree with TRBD1. Germline CDR1 and CDR2: SGDLS and YYNGEE. This CDR3 comprises 16 residues. The V gene end was trimmed by 3 bases and the J gene end by 6 bases; junction bases not matched to a gene: 10. The CDR3 DNA sequence: TGTGCCAGCAGCGCGGGACAGGGGGTAATTTCCCATGGCTACACCTTC. This encodes CASSAGQGVISHGYTF.